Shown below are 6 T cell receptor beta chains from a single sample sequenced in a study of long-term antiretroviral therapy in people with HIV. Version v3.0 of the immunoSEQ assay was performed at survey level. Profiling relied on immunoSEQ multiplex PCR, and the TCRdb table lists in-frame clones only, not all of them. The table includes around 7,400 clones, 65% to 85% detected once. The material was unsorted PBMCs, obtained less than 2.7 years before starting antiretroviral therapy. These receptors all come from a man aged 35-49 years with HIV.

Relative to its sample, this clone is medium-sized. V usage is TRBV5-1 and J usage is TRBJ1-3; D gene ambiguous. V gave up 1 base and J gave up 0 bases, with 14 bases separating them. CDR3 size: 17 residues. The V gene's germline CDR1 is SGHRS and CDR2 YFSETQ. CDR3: CASSLSLGSSSGNTIYF. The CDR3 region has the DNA TGCGCCAGCAGCTTGTCTTTGGGTAGTAGCTCTGGAAACACCATATATTTT.

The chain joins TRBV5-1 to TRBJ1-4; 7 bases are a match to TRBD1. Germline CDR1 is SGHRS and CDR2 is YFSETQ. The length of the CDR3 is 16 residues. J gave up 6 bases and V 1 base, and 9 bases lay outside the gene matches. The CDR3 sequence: CASSLKGTAKDEKLFF. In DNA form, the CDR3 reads TGCGCCAGCAGCTTGAAAGGGACAGCGAAGGATGAAAAACTGTTTTTT.

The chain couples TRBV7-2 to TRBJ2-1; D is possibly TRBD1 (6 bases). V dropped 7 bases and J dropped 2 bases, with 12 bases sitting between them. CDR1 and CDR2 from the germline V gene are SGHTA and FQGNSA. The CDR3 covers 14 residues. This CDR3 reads CASNGQKAYNEQFF. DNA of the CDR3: TGTGCCAGCAACGGACAGAAGGCCTACAATGAGCAGTTCTTC.

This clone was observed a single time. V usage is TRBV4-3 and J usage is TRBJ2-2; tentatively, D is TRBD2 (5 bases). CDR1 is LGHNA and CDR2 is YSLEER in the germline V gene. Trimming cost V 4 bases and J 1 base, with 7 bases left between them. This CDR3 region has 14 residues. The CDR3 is CASSPTRNTGELFF. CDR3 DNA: TGCGCCAGCAGCCCCACTAGGAACACCGGGGAGCTGTTTTTT.

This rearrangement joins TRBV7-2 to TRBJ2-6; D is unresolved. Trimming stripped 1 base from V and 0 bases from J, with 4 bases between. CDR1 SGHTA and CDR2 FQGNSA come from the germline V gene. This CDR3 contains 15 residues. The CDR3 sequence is CASSLGASGANVLTF. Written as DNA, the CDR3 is TGTGCCAGCAGCTTAGGGGCCTCTGGGGCCAACGTCCTGACTTTC.

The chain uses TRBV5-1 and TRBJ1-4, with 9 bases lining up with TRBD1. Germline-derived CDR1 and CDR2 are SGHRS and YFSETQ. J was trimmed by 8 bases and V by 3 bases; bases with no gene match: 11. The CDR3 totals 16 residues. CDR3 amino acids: CASSSHSGTGTEKLFF. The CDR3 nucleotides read TGCGCCAGCAGCTCCCATAGTGGGACAGGGACCGAAAAACTGTTTTTT. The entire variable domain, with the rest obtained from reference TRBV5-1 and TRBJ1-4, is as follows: KAGVTQTPRYLIKTRGQQVTLSCSPISGHRSVSWYQQTPGQGLQFLFEYFSETQRNKGNFPGRFSGRQFSNSRSEMNVSTLELGDSALYLCASSSHSGTGTEKLFFGSGTQLSVL.